This TCR beta chain was sequenced in a study of T cell responses to AZD1222 COVID-19 vaccine. Overall study results and limits: The study sampled repertoires only after the peak T cell response.

Assay: immunoSEQ multiplex PCR; the TCRdb copy retains only in-frame clones and omits some. Of some 140,000 clones listed, about nine tenths are singletons. As concerns this clone: Antigen: not known.

The source is an adult who received the AZD1222 COVID-19 vaccine. This sample comprised peripheral blood, obtained 28 days after the second AZD1222 dose.

CDR3 sequence (DNA): TGCGCCAGCAGCTTGGCTTGGGGGTTGAACACTGAAGCTTTCTTT. Protein product: CASSLAWGLNTEAFF. The chain has TRBV5-1 and TRBJ1-1; tentative D call: TRBD1 (5 bases). This CDR3 region has 15 residues. Trimming shortened V by 0 bases and J by 0 bases, and 9 bases separated the two germline ends. Per the germline V gene, CDR1 is SGHRS and CDR2 is YFSETQ.